This entry lists 21 T cell receptor beta chains sequenced from one sample in a study of blood T cell repertoires in COVID-19 (TCRdb year 2020). The library was generated by the immunoSEQ multiplex PCR assay. TCRdb's version of the immuneACCESS table is confined to in-frame rearrangements and falls short of the full clone set. An unresolved V gene accounts for under half of the shortfall where checked; the remainder is of unknown origin. Counted in this sample were 200,000 or so clones; 75% to 90% of them appeared once. The ten largest clones represent under 3% of the sample. Material: PBMCs or T cells enriched from blood (not recorded which). The origin of the receptors is a woman in her 40s with acute COVID-19.

This chain connects TRBV30 to TRBJ1-2, with a possible D match to TRBD1 (6 bases). The CDR3 has 13 residues. Between the trimmed V and J ends, which lost 1 base and 6 bases, there was a span of 12 bases. Germline V gene lookup returns CDR1 GTSNPN and CDR2 SVGIG (reference sequence). The CDR3: CAWSEMGADGYTF. DNA of the CDR3: TGTGCCTGGAGTGAGATGGGGGCGGATGGCTACACCTTC.

This rearrangement joins TRBV28 to TRBJ2-5; 8 bases line up with TRBD2. This CDR3 has 14 amino acids. Germline loops: CDR1 MDHEN, CDR2 SYDVKM. J was trimmed by 5 bases and V by 6 bases; bases with no gene match: 8. In nucleotides, the CDR3 is TGTGCCAGCAGCCCCGGGACTAGTTGGGAGACCCAGTACTTC. It yields the protein CASSPGTSWETQYF.

With regard to this clone: This CDR3 is also generated by other DNA sequences in the sample. The chain employs TRBV18 and TRBJ1-4; a weak D match, TRBD1 (5 bases). The CDR3 contains 14 residues. Trimming took off 3 bases at V and 5 bases at J, with 10 bases between the two ends. Germline V CDR1 and CDR2: KGHSH, LQKENI. The CDR3 is CASSPAGGNEKLFF. CDR3 in DNA: TGTGCCAGCTCACCGGCGGGGGGGAATGAAAAACTGTTTTTT.

The V gene is TRBV7-2, the J gene TRBJ2-1; TRBD2 is a possible D gene (5 bases). Germline V gene lookup returns CDR1 SGHTA and CDR2 FQGNSA. V was clipped by 5 bases and J by 8 bases, with 19 bases between them. The CDR3 covers 15 residues. CDR3 DNA sequence: TGTGCCAGCAGCCGGCCGGTACTAGAGTTGGATGAGCAGTTCTTC. This codes for CASSRPVLELDEQFF.

The genes are TRBV19 and TRBJ2-2; TRBD2 is a possible D gene (6 bases). This CDR3 contains 14 residues. The germline V gene has CDR1 LNHDA and CDR2 SQIVND (reference sequence). Trimming pared 6 bases from V and 2 bases from J, leaving 10 bases between. This CDR3 is CASSRRENTGELFF. The DNA of the CDR3 is TGTGCCAGTAGCCGGCGGGAAAACACCGGGGAGCTGTTTTTT.

The J gene is TRBJ2-1, the V gene TRBV10-3, with a tentative D call TRBD1 (6 bases). The germline V and J ends were trimmed by 6 bases and 3 bases, with 15 bases remaining between them. The germline V gene has CDR1 ENHRY and CDR2 SYGVKD. The CDR3 is made up of 15 amino acids. DNA for the CDR3: TGTGCCATCAGCCGGAGAGACAGGTTCTACAATGAGCAGTTCTTC. This codes for CAISRRDRFYNEQFF.

This clone has only a few counts. This chain joins TRBV7-2 and TRBJ2-5; the match to TRBD2 covers 7 bases. Germline lookup yields CDR1 SGHTA and CDR2 FQGNSA. V dropped 0 bases and J dropped 6; count of bases not matched to a gene: 10. The CDR3 has 16 amino acids. CDR3 DNA sequence: TGTGCCAGCAGCTTAGCGGTGGCGGGGGACGGAAAGACCCAGTACTTC. Amino acid sequence: CASSLAVAGDGKTQYF. The complete variable domain, with remaining parts taken from reference TRBV7-2 and TRBJ2-5, reads GAGVSQSPSNKVTEKGKDVELRCDPISGHTALYWYRQSLGQGLEFLIYFQGNSAPDKSGLPSDRFSAERTGGSVSTLTIQRTQQEDSAVYLCASSLAVAGDGKTQYFGPGTRLLVL.

The chain is built from TRBV2 and TRBJ2-3; 9 bases fit TRBD1. Germline CDR1 SNHLY, CDR2 FYNNEI. J lost 5 bases, V lost 8 bases, and 11 bases had no gene match. The CDR3 contains 15 residues. CDR3 protein: CASGYRGLNIDTQYF. The CDR3 coding sequence is TGTGCCAGCGGTTACAGGGGGCTAAACATAGATACGCAGTATTTT. The complete variable domain, with remaining parts taken from reference TRBV2 and TRBJ2-3, reads EPEVTQTPSHQVTQMGQEVILRCVPISNHLYFYWYRQILGQKVEFLVSFYNNEISEKSEIFDDQFSVERPDGSNFTLKIRSTKLEDSAMYFCASGYRGLNIDTQYFGPGTRLTVL.

The chain has TRBV7-6 and TRBJ2-1, with 12 bases fitting TRBD2. The CDR3 runs 15 residues. CDR1 is SGHVS and CDR2 is FNYEAQ in the germline V gene. V shed 5 bases, J shed 7 bases, and the junction held 6 bases outside the gene matches. The CDR3 here is CASSLLAGGPNEQFF. The CDR3 coding sequence is TGTGCCAGCAGCCTCCTAGCGGGGGGGCCGAATGAGCAGTTCTTC.

The CDR3 here is CASSQNGQSGYTF. The CDR3 nucleotides are TGTGCCAGCAGCCAGAACGGACAGTCTGGCTACACCTTC. This chain joins TRBV2 and TRBJ1-2; possible D gene TRBD1, 6 bases. Germline V gene data show CDR1 as SNHLY and CDR2 as FYNNEI. This CDR3 contains 13 residues. V was trimmed by 6 bases and J by 7 bases, leaving 15 bases between them.

V and J are TRBV7-3 and TRBJ2-3; TRBD1 matches at 10 bases. V dropped 5 bases and J dropped 4; count of bases not matched to a gene: 6. The CDR3 has 15 amino acids. Germline V gives CDR1 SGHTA, CDR2 FQGTGA. CDR3 protein: CASSAGTGVSDTQYF. CDR3 DNA: TGTGCCAGCAGCGCCGGGACAGGGGTGTCAGATACGCAGTATTTT.

The chain uses TRBV21-1 and TRBJ1-2; the tabulated D call, TRBD1, remains unverified against the DNA. TRBV21-1 is classified as a pseudogene. The CDR3 has 16 residues. CDR3 sequence (DNA): TGTGCCAGCAGCCCTCCCAACCGGGACAGGGTCGATGGCTACACCTTC. Translated: CASSPPNRDRVDGYTF.

V usage is TRBV15 and J usage is TRBJ1-4, with a possible D match to TRBD1 (6 bases). Germline assignment: CDR1 LNHNV and CDR2 YYDKDF (reference sequence). The V end was cut by 1 base, the J end by 8 bases, with 20 bases between. The length of the CDR3 is 17 residues. The CDR3 sequence: CATSRALAAGAAEKLFF. In nucleotides, the CDR3 is TGTGCCACCAGCAGAGCCCTGGCGGCAGGGGCGGCGGAAAAACTGTTTTTT. The variable domain in full, completed from reference TRBV15 and TRBJ1-4, reads DAMVIQNPRYQVTQFGKPVTLSCSQTLNHNVMYWYQQKSSQAPKLLFHYYDKDFNNEADTPDNFQSRRPNTSFCFLDIRSPGLGDTAMYLCATSRALAAGAAEKLFFGSGTQLSVL.

The chain is built from TRBV5-1 and TRBJ2-5; 9 bases fit TRBD1. V shed 8 bases, J shed 2 bases, and the junction held 7 bases outside the gene matches. The CDR3 extends over 14 amino acids. Germline assignment: CDR1 SGHRS and CDR2 YFSETQ. This chain's CDR3 is CASTGQGQQETQYF. CDR3 DNA sequence: TGCGCCAGTACGGGACAGGGACAACAAGAGACCCAGTACTTC.

The CDR3 is CASSYLAGETYEQYF. The CDR3 nucleotides are TGTGCCAGCAGTTACCTAGCGGGAGAGACCTACGAGCAGTACTTC. The chain couples TRBV6-5 to TRBJ2-7; the match to TRBD2 covers 10 bases. Trimming cost V 2 bases and J 2 bases; bases outside gene matches: 3. The CDR3 spans 15 residues. CDR1 is MNHEY and CDR2 is SVGAGI in the germline V gene.

This chain uses TRBV9 with TRBJ1-1, with 10 bases identical to TRBD1. The J segment lost 5 bases and the V segment lost 0 bases, leaving 4 bases of the junction unmatched. The CDR3 runs to 15 residues. Per the germline V gene, CDR1 is SGDLS and CDR2 is YYNGEE. CDR3 sequence reads: CASSVDGDRGTEAFF. DNA for the CDR3: TGTGCCAGCAGCGTAGATGGGGACAGGGGAACTGAAGCTTTCTTT. The whole variable domain, remainder taken from reference TRBV9 and TRBJ1-1, is DSGVTQTPKHLITATGQRVTLRCSPRSGDLSVYWYQQSLDQGLQFLIQYYNGEERAKGNILERFSAQQFPDLHSELNLSSLELGDSALYFCASSVDGDRGTEAFFGQGTRLTVV.

The V gene is TRBV9, the J gene TRBJ1-2; 9 nucleotides line up with TRBD1. The length of the CDR3 is 17 residues. The germline V gene has CDR1 SGDLS and CDR2 YYNGEE. With 3 bases clipped from V and 5 bases from J, the junction kept 14 bases outside the gene matches. Here the CDR3 DNA reads TGTGCCAGCAGCGCCGGACGCCGGGACAGGGACCAGTATGGCTACACCTTC. Translating it yields CASSAGRRDRDQYGYTF.

J is TRBJ2-1 and V is TRBV7-9; the match to TRBD2 covers 7 bases. The CDR3 runs to 15 residues. V lost 2 bases to trimming and J lost 6 bases; unmatched junction nucleotides: 7. Germline V gene lookup returns CDR1 SEHNR and CDR2 FQNEAQ (reference sequence). CDR3: CASSLPWDYVNEQFF. CDR3 nucleotide sequence: TGTGCCAGCAGCTTACCGTGGGACTACGTCAATGAGCAGTTCTTC. The full variable domain, in which reference TRBV7-9 and TRBJ2-1 provide the parts outside the CDR3, is DTGVSQNPRHKITKRGQNVTFRCDPISEHNRLYWYRQTLGQGPEFLTYFQNEAQLEKSRLLSDRFSAERPKGSFSTLEIQRTEQGDSAMYLCASSLPWDYVNEQFFGPGTRLTVL.

The rearrangement links TRBV5-4 to TRBJ1-1, with D unresolved. CDR3 length: 11 residues. Trimming shortened V by 0 bases and J by 9 bases, and 6 bases separated the two germline ends. CDR1 is SGHNT and CDR2 is YYREEE in the germline V gene (reference sequence). The CDR3 DNA is TGTGCCAGCAGCTTGGGTGAGCAAGCTTTCTTT. It yields the protein CASSLGEQAFF.

This chain links TRBV29-1 with TRBJ1-2; 9 bases map to TRBD1. The CDR3 sequence is 14 residues long. The germline CDR1 and CDR2 sequences are SQVTM and ANQGSEA. J gave up 8 bases and V 1 base, and 8 bases lay outside the gene matches. The CDR3 reads CSVEGGWTGDGYTF. The DNA of the CDR3 is TGCAGCGTTGAAGGGGGTTGGACAGGGGACGGCTACACCTTC.

This clone was seen more than once but under ten times. A junction end diverges from the germline sequence, so it may reflect a read error. The V and J genes are TRBV9 and TRBJ2-1; 8 bases align to TRBD2. The CDR3 is 15 amino acids. Germline lookup yields CDR1 SGDLS and CDR2 YYNGEE. The CDR3 DNA sequence: TGTGCCAGCAGCATAGCGGGATCCTCCAACAATGAGCAGTTCTTC. Amino acids: CASSIAGSSNNEQFF.